The rows below give T cell receptor beta chains drawn from one sample of a study of identical twins' blood T cells. Each CDR3 protein gets one entry after TCRdb re-called the 5' RACE reads with MiXCR. The sample records 350,000 to 450,000 distinct CDR3 sequences, approximately 30% being singletons. Input material: PBMCs. The source of these receptors is a woman aged 18-49 years in good health. CDR3s include the opening cysteine and the closing phenylalanine or tryptophan. A D gene is named only where the DNA matches it firmly. Not every row has a clone size; where given, it reads once, few, many or a size class.

TRBJ1-6	NA	NA	TRBV13	CASGAGNSPLHF	TGTGCCAGCGGGGCAGGAAATTCACCCCTCCACTTT
TRBJ2-7	NA	NA	TRBV4-1	CASSQSLNKYEQYF	TGCGCCAGCAGCCAATCTCTGAACAAATACGAGCAGTACTTC
TRBJ1-3	NA	NA	TRBV29-1	CSVRQGQIGNTIYF	TGCAGCGTCCGACAAGGCCAAATTGGAAACACCATATATTTT
TRBJ1-1	few	NA	TRBV6-2/TRBV6-3	CASSQDLRREAFF	TGTGCCAGCAGCCAGGACCTTCGAAGAGAAGCTTTCTTT
TRBJ2-1	NA	NA	TRBV20-1	CSVLTKSSYNEQFF	TGCAGTGTCCTAACCAAGAGCTCCTACAATGAGCAGTTCTTC
TRBJ1-5	few	NA	TRBV6-1	CASSEGPPPFNQPQHF	TGTGCCAGCAGTGAAGGCCCCCCGCCGTTCAATCAGCCCCAGCATTTT
TRBJ1-2	many	NA	TRBV20-1	CSGVYQQHPYGYTF	TGCAGTGGGGTGTACCAACAACATCCCTATGGCTACACCTTC
TRBJ1-1	NA	NA	TRBV7-6	CASSLYLGTEAFF	TGTGCCAGCAGCTTATATTTAGGGACTGAAGCTTTCTTT
TRBJ1-2	many	NA	TRBV3-1	CASSPGLAVSPGYTF	TGTGCCAGCAGCCCCGGACTCGCCGTATCCCCCGGCTACACCTTC
TRBJ2-3	few	TRBD2	TRBV20-1	CSAPYGPRAGTDTQYF	TGCAGTGCTCCCTATGGACCCCGAGCGGGGACAGATACGCAGTATTTT
TRBJ1-5	few	NA	TRBV3-1	CASSGGHSNQPQHF	TGTGCCAGCAGTGGTGGGCATAGCAATCAGCCCCAGCATTTT
TRBJ1-1	many	TRBD1	TRBV5-6	CASSLLDRETTEAFF	TGTGCCAGCAGCCTTTTAGACAGGGAGACCACTGAAGCTTTCTTT
TRBJ2-3	NA	TRBD1	TRBV11-1	CASSLMDRGPDTQYF	TGTGCCAGCAGCTTGATGGACAGGGGTCCAGATACGCAGTATTTT
TRBJ2-1	few	TRBD1	TRBV5-1	CASSWTGGESNEQFF	TGCGCCAGCAGCTGGACAGGGGGCGAATCCAATGAGCAGTTCTTC
TRBJ1-1	NA	NA	TRBV15	CATSRASGRAEAFF	TGTGCCACCAGCAGAGCCTCAGGGAGGGCTGAAGCTTTCTTT
TRBJ2-3	NA	TRBD2	TRBV18	CASSPPGLAASGDTQYF	TGTGCCAGCTCACCACCGGGACTAGCGGCCTCCGGAGATACGCAGTATTTT
TRBJ1-2	NA	NA	TRBV12-3/TRBV12-4	CSSSPSAYGYTF	TGTTCCAGCAGTCCCTCAGCTTATGGCTACACCTTC
TRBJ2-5	many	NA	TRBV14	CASSQGRRSLAQETQYF	TGTGCCAGCAGCCAAGGTCGGAGAAGCCTAGCACAAGAGACCCAGTACTTC
TRBJ1-1	NA	TRBD1	TRBV20-1	CSNHRGGPTEAFF	TGCAGCAATCACAGGGGAGGTCCCACTGAAGCTTTCTTT
TRBJ1-6	many	NA	TRBV27	CASSPTRSPLHF	TGTGCCAGCAGTCCCACGCGCTCACCCCTCCACTTT
TRBJ1-5	NA	NA	TRBV5-8	CASSLSGWAQHF	TGTGCCAGCAGCTTGTCGGGATGGGCCCAGCATTTT
TRBJ2-1	NA	NA	TRBV27	CASSLGGHYNEQFF	TGTGCCAGCAGTCTTGGGGGGCACTACAATGAGCAGTTCTTC
TRBJ1-1	few	NA	TRBV29-1	CSGTANTEAFF	TGCAGCGGGACAGCGAACACTGAAGCTTTCTTT
TRBJ1-1	NA	NA	TRBV21-1	CASCTTGMNTEAFF	TGTGCCAGCTGCACAACGGGAATGAACACTGAAGCTTTCTTT
TRBJ1-2	NA	NA	TRBV29-1	CSKPRNGYTF	TGCAGCAAACCTAGGAATGGCTACACCTTC
TRBJ1-4	few	NA	TRBV20-1	CSAMATNEKLFF	TGCAGTGCCATGGCAACTAATGAAAAACTGTTTTTT
TRBJ1-1	NA	NA	TRBV29-1	CSVDRGRDEAFF	TGCAGCGTTGATCGGGGGCGGGATGAAGCTTTCTTT
TRBJ2-1	few	NA	TRBV29-1	CSVHRHNEQFF	TGCAGCGTTCATCGCCACAATGAGCAGTTCTTC
TRBJ1-1	NA	NA	TRBV18	CASSSLGQPNTEAFF	TGTGCCAGCTCATCCCTTGGGCAGCCGAACACTGAAGCTTTCTTT
TRBJ1-1	many	NA	TRBV29-1	CSAVGQLNTEAFF	TGCAGCGCCGTCGGACAGTTGAACACTGAAGCTTTCTTT
TRBJ2-1	NA	NA	TRBV11-2	CASSLGQGNHNEQFF	TGTGCCAGCAGCTTAGGGCAGGGGAACCACAATGAGCAGTTCTTC
TRBJ1-5	few	NA	TRBV9	CASSTGTDRNQPQHF	TGTGCCAGCAGCACCGGGACGGACCGTAATCAGCCCCAGCATTTT
TRBJ2-2	NA	NA	TRBV29-1	CSAKLAPGELFF	TGCAGCGCTAAACTAGCCCCCGGGGAGCTGTTTTTT
TRBJ2-1	few	NA	TRBV5-1	CASSLEARMQFF	TGCGCCAGCAGCTTGGAGGCTAGAATGCAGTTCTTC
TRBJ1-1	few	TRBD1	TRBV20-1	CSARPIQGVRTEAFF	TGCAGTGCTAGACCGATCCAGGGGGTACGGACTGAAGCTTTCTTT
TRBJ2-1	NA	NA	TRBV29-1	CSVLQHEQFF	TGCAGCGTTCTTCAACATGAGCAGTTCTTC
TRBJ1-4	NA	NA	TRBV14	CASSQEGWGGTNEKLFF	TGTGCCAGCAGCCAAGAAGGGTGGGGAGGAACTAATGAAAAACTGTTTTTT
TRBJ1-5	few	NA	TRBV5-8	CASSLGAYQPQHF	TGTGCCAGCAGCCTGGGGGCGTATCAGCCCCAGCATTTT
TRBJ2-3	many	NA	TRBV29-1	CSVGGPGDTQYF	TGCAGCGTTGGCGGTCCGGGAGATACGCAGTATTTT
TRBJ2-7	NA	NA	TRBV9	CASSVEGGRGYEQYF	TGTGCCAGCAGCGTAGAAGGGGGGAGAGGCTACGAGCAGTACTTC
TRBJ1-1	few	NA	TRBV7-9	CASSLSSANTEAFF	TGTGCCAGCAGCTTAAGCTCGGCGAACACTGAAGCTTTCTTT
TRBJ1-4	NA	TRBD1	TRBV9	CASSERQGARNEKLFF	TGTGCCAGCAGCGAGAGACAGGGGGCAAGGAATGAAAAACTGTTTTTT
TRBJ2-1	few	NA	TRBV20-1	CSADNPPTYNEQFF	TGCAGTGCTGATAACCCGCCCACCTACAATGAGCAGTTCTTC
TRBJ1-2	NA	NA	TRBV20-1	CSAPQQGSGYTF	TGCAGTGCTCCACAACAGGGTTCTGGCTACACCTTC
TRBJ2-3	few	NA	TRBV9	CASSVRGGADTQYF	TGTGCCAGCAGCGTTCGAGGTGGGGCAGATACGCAGTATTTT
TRBJ2-1	few	NA	TRBV12-3/TRBV12-4	CASTQYLGGLSSYNEQFF	TGTGCCAGCACCCAATATTTGGGGGGCCTGAGCTCCTACAATGAGCAGTTCTTC
TRBJ2-5	NA	NA	TRBV7-7	CASSLGGSRGETQYF	TGTGCTAGCAGCTTAGGGGGGTCCAGAGGGGAGACCCAGTACTTC
TRBJ1-4	NA	NA	TRBV7-9	CASSLTQGRNEKLFF	TGTGCCAGCAGCCTAACCCAGGGAAGGAATGAAAAACTGTTTTTT
TRBJ1-2	many	NA	TRBV29-1	CSVEQGYGYGYTF	TGCAGCGTTGAACAGGGTTACGGCTATGGCTACACCTTC
TRBJ2-1	NA	NA	TRBV19	CASSIGTARSDEQFF	TGTGCCAGTAGTATAGGGACGGCTCGCAGTGATGAGCAGTTCTTC
TRBJ2-5	few	NA	TRBV10-2	CASYGLETQYF	TGCGCCAGCTATGGTTTGGAGACCCAGTACTTC
TRBJ1-1	few	NA	TRBV5-1	CASSLSPGVRNTEAFF	TGCGCCAGCAGCTTGAGTCCAGGGGTAAGGAACACTGAAGCTTTCTTT
TRBJ1-4	NA	NA	TRBV11-1	CASSLFRTDNEKLFF	TGTGCCAGCAGCTTATTCCGGACGGACAATGAAAAACTGTTTTTT
TRBJ1-2	NA	NA	TRBV12-3/TRBV12-4	CASSLERGIYGYTF	TGTGCCAGCAGTTTAGAGAGGGGGATTTATGGCTACACCTTC
TRBJ2-7	NA	NA	TRBV11-2	CASSLDFLPYEQYF	TGTGCCAGCAGCTTAGATTTCCTCCCCTACGAGCAGTACTTC